Sequencing of this T cell receptor beta chain was carried out in a study of blood T cell repertoires in COVID-19. Whole-study context: Samples came from the United States, Italy and Spain, spanning acute and convalescent COVID-19. The analysed material was cDNA or gDNA that came from T cells, B-cell-depleted T cells, or PBMCs.

This table comes from immunoSEQ multiplex PCR, and its TCRdb copy is limited to in-frame clones, with some not included. The sample lists tens of thousands of clones, approximately 80% seen once, with about 19% in the top ten. The sequenced sample consisted of peripheral blood. The clonotype originates from a woman aged 80 or over with acute or convalescent COVID-19.

The CDR3 region is CASSLRGSTFF. The CDR3 DNA is TGTGCCAGCAGCTTAAGGGGTTCGACTTTCTTT. The genes are TRBV11-1 and TRBJ1-1; possible D gene TRBD1, 5 bases. CDR1 and CDR2 from the germline V gene are SGHAT and FQDESV (reference sequence). The V gene lost 2 bases and the J gene lost 12 bases, with 10 bases spanning the gap. The CDR3 sequence is 11 residues long. Looking up the rest from reference TRBV11-1 and TRBJ1-1 gives the full variable domain: EAEVAQSPRYKITEKSQAVAFWCDPISGHATLYWYRQILGQGPELLVQFQDESVVDDSQLPKDRFSAERLKGVDSTLKIQPAELGDSAMYLCASSLRGSTFFGQGTRLTVV.